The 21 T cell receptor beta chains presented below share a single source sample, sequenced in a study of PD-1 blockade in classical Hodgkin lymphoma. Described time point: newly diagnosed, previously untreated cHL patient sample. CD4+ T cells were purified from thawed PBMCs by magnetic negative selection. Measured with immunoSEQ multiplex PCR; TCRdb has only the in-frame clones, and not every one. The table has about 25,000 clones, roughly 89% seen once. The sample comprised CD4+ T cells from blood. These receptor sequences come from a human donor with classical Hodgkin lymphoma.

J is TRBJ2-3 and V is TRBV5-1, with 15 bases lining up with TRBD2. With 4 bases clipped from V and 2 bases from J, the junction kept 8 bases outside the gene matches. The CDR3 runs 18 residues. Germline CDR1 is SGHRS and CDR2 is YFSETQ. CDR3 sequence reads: CASSQGLAGGPPTDTQYF. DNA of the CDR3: TGCGCCAGCAGCCAGGGACTAGCGGGGGGCCCCCCCACAGATACGCAGTATTTT.

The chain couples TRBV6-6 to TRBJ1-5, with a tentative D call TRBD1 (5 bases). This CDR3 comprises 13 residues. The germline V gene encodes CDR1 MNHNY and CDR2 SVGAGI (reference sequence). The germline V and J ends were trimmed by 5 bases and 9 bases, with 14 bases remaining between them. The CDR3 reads CASSTDREGPQHF. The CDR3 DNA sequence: TGTGCCAGCAGTACAGACAGAGAGGGGCCCCAGCATTTT.

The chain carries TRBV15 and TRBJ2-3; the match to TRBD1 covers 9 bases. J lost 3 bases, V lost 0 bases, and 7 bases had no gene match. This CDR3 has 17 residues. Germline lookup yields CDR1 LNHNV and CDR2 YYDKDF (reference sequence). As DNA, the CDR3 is TGTGCCACCAGCAGAGATATTGTGACAGGGGGGACAGATACGCAGTATTTT. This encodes CATSRDIVTGGTDTQYF. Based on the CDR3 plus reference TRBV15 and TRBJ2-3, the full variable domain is DAMVIQNPRYQVTQFGKPVTLSCSQTLNHNVMYWYQQKSSQAPKLLFHYYDKDFNNEADTPDNFQSRRPNTSFCFLDIRSPGLGDTAMYLCATSRDIVTGGTDTQYFGPGTRLTVL.

The DNA for the CDR3 is TGTGCCAGCAGCCTGGGACAGGGCCTATACAATGAGCAGTTCTTC. Translated: CASSLGQGLYNEQFF. The chain carries TRBV7-2 and TRBJ2-1; TRBD1 matches 9 bases. The V and J ends lost 5 bases and 4 bases, in that order; junction bases with no gene match: 6. Germline V gene data show CDR1 as SGHTA and CDR2 as FQGNSA. The length of the CDR3 is 15 residues.

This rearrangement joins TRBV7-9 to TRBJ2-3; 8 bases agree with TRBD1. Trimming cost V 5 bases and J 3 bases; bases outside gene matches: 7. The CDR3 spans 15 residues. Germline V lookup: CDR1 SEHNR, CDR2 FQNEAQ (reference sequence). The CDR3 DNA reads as TGTGCCAGCAGCCGAAGGACAGGGACGACAGATACGCAGTATTTT. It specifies CASSRRTGTTDTQYF. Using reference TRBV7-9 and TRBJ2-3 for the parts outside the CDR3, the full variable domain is DTGVSQNPRHKITKRGQNVTFRCDPISEHNRLYWYRQTLGQGPEFLTYFQNEAQLEKSRLLSDRFSAERPKGSFSTLEIQRTEQGDSAMYLCASSRRTGTTDTQYFGPGTRLTVL.

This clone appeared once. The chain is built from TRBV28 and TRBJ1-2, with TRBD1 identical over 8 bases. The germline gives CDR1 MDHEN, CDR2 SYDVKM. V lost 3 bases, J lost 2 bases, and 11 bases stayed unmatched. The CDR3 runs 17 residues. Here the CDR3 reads CASSLILFDRGNYGYTF. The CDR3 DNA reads TGTGCCAGCAGTTTGATCCTTTTCGACAGGGGAAACTATGGCTACACCTTC.

DNA for the CDR3: TGTGCCAGCAGCTTAGGCACGGGGGCCTCCCAAGAGACCCAGTACTTC. Its protein is CASSLGTGASQETQYF. The chain uses TRBV13 and TRBJ2-5; D could derive from TRBD1 or TRBD2 (6 bases each). The ends were cut back, 0 bases at V and 1 base at J, with 12 bases in the middle. Germline V gene lookup returns CDR1 PRHDT and CDR2 FYEKMQ (reference sequence). CDR3 length equals 16 residues.

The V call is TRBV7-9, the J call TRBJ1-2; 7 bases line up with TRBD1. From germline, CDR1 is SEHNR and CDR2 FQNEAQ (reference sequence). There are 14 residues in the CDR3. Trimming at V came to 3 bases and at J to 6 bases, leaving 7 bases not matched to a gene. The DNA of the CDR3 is TGTGCCAGCAGCTTGACTACAGGGGTGAATGGCTACACCTTC. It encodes CASSLTTGVNGYTF.

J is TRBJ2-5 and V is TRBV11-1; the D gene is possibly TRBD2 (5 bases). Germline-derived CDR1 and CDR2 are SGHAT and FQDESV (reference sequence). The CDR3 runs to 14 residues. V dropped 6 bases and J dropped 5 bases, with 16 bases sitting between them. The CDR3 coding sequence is TGTGCCAGCAGGCATACAACCCGAGGGGAGACCCAGTACTTC. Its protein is CASRHTTRGETQYF.

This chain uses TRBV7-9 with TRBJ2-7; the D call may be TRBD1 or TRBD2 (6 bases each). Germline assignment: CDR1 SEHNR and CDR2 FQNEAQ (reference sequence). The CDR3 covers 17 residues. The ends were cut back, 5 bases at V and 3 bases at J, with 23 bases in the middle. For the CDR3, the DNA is TGTGCCAGCAGCGTCGGGGGCCCTAAGGTCGGGGTCTACGAGCAGTACTTC. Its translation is CASSVGGPKVGVYEQYF.

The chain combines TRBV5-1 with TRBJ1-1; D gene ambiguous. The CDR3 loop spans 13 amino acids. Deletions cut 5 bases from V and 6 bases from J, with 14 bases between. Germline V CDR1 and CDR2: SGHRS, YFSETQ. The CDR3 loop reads CASRTEGPAEAFF. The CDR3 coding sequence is TGCGCCAGCAGAACAGAGGGCCCAGCTGAAGCTTTCTTT.

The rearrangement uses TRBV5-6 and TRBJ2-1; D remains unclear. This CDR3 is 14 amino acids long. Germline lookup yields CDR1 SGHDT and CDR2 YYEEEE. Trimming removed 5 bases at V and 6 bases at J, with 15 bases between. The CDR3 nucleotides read TGTGCCAGCAGTCCCAGGTTTGGCTCCAATGAGCAGTTCTTC. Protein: CASSPRFGSNEQFF.

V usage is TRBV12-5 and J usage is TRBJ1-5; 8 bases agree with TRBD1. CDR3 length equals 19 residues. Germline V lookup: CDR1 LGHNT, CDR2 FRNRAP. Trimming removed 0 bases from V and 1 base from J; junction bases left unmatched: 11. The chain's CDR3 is CASGLVRQGLWRSNQPQHF. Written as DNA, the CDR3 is TGTGCTAGTGGTTTGGTACGACAGGGGCTGTGGAGAAGCAATCAGCCCCAGCATTTT.

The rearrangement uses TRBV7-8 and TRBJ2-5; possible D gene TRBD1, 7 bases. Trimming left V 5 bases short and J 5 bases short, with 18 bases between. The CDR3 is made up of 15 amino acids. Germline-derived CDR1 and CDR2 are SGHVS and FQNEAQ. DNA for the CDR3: TGTGCCAGCAGCCGAGGGGGCGCGGAGGGGGAGACCCAGTACTTC. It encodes CASSRGGAEGETQYF.

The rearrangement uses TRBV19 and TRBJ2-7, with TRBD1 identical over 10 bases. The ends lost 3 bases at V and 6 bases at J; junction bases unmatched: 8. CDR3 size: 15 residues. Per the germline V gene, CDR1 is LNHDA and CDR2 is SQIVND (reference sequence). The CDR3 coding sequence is TGTGCCAGTAGTATGGGACAGGGGATTGAGGCCGAGCAGTACTTC. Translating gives CASSMGQGIEAEQYF. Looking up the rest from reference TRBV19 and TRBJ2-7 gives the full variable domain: DGGITQSPKYLFRKEGQNVTLSCEQNLNHDAMYWYRQDPGQGLRLIYYSQIVNDFQKGDIAEGYSVSREKKESFPLTVTSAQKNPTAFYLCASSMGQGIEAEQYFGPGTRLTVT.

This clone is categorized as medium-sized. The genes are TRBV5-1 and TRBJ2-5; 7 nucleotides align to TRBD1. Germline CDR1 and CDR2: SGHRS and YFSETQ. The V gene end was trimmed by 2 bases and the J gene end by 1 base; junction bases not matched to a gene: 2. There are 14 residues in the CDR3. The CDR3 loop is CASSFGDSQETQYF. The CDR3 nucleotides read TGCGCCAGCAGCTTCGGGGACAGCCAAGAGACCCAGTACTTC. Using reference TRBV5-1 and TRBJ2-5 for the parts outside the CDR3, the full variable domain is KAGVTQTPRYLIKTRGQQVTLSCSPISGHRSVSWYQQTPGQGLQFLFEYFSETQRNKGNFPGRFSGRQFSNSRSEMNVSTLELGDSALYLCASSFGDSQETQYFGPGTRLLVL.

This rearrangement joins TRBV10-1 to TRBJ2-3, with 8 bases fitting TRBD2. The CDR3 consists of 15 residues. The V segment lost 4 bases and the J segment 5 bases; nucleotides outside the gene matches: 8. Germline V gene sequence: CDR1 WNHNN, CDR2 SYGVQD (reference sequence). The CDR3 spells CASSGGGLGGDTQYF. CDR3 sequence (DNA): TGCGCCAGCAGTGGAGGGGGACTAGGGGGAGATACGCAGTATTTT.

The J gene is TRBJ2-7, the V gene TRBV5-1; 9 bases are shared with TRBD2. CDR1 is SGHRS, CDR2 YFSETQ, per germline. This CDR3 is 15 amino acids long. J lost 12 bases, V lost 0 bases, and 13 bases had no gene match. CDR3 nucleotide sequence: TGCGCCAGCAGCTTGGAATCTAGCGGGGTTAACATCCGGTACTTC. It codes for CASSLESSGVNIRYF.

CDR3 in amino acids: CASSLGGGSNEKLFF. The CDR3 nucleotides are TGTGCCAGCAGCTTGGGCGGCGGGTCTAATGAAAAACTGTTTTTT. The genes are TRBV5-4 and TRBJ1-4, with no clear D. The length of the CDR3 is 15 residues. Germline assignment: CDR1 SGHNT and CDR2 YYREEE (reference sequence). V lost 0 bases and J lost 3, with 9 bases in between.

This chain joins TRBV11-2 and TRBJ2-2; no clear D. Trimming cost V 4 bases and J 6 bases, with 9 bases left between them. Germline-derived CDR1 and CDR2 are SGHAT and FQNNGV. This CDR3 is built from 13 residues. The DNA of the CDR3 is TGTGCCAGCAGCTCTTTTTTCCCCGGGGAGCTGTTTTTT. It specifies CASSSFFPGELFF.

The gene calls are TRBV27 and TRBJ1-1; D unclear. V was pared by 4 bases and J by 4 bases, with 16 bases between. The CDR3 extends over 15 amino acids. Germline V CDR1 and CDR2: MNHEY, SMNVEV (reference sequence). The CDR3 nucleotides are TGTGCCAGCAGTTGGGCAGACCCAGGTGGCACTGAAGCTTTCTTT. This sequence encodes CASSWADPGGTEAFF.